Below, 25 T cell receptor beta chains from the same sample are listed, as sequenced in a study of T cells after yellow fever vaccination. A single record per CDR3 protein comes from TCRdb applying MiXCR to the 5' RACE reads. Here the sample spans roughly 310,000 distinct CDR3 sequences, 3% to 4.5% being singletons. This specimen consisted of PBMCs, obtained on the day of the yellow fever booster vaccination. All receptors come from a man aged 18 to 35 who received the YFV17D yellow fever vaccine.

The V gene is TRBV21-1, the J gene TRBJ2-5; the tabulated D call, TRBD2, remains unverified against the DNA. TRBV21-1 is a known pseudogene. CDR3 length: 14 amino acids. The CDR3 DNA sequence: TGTGCCAGCAGCAAAAAAGGCAGGGCGGAGACCCAGTACTTC. Residues: CASSKKGRAETQYF.

This clonotype was seen many times. The gene calls are TRBV29-1 and TRBJ1-1, with D unclear. There are 11 residues in the CDR3. The germline CDR1 and CDR2 sequences are SQVTM and ANQGSEA. The V end lost 5 bases, the J end lost 2 bases, and 6 bases lay between the germline ends. This chain's CDR3 is CSVTRNTEAFF. CDR3 nucleotide sequence: TGCAGCGTTACCAGAAACACTGAAGCTTTCTTT.

At least ten counts were recorded for this clonotype. V usage is TRBV5-3 and J usage is TRBJ1-1; possible D gene TRBD1, 5 bases. TRBV5-3 is filed as an ORF, its function uncertain. Trimming cost V 0 bases and J 8 bases, with 11 bases left between them. The CDR3 extends over 13 amino acids. CDR3 nucleotides: TGTGCCAGAAGCTTGGTTAGGGGCCTGGAAGCTTTCTTT. This sequence encodes CARSLVRGLEAFF.

This clonotype was observed a handful of times. V usage is TRBV20-1 and J usage is TRBJ2-4; 8 positions match TRBD2. The junction had 8 bases not matched to a gene; V was cut back by 7 bases and J by 0 bases. The CDR3 is made up of 15 amino acids. The germline CDR1 and CDR2 sequences are DFQATT and SNEGSKA (reference sequence). The CDR3 DNA is TGCAGTGTACCCGGGGGGGCGCGAGCCAAAAACATTCAGTACTTC. Translation gives CSVPGGARAKNIQYF.

This rearrangement joins TRBV27 to TRBJ1-1; no clear D gene. The CDR3 has 13 amino acids. Trimming shortened V by 6 bases and J by 1 base, and 9 bases separated the two germline ends. The germline V gene has CDR1 MNHEY and CDR2 SMNVEV (reference sequence). DNA of the CDR3: TGTGCCAGCAGCCGGCACCAGAACACTGAAGCTTTCTTT. It codes for CASSRHQNTEAFF.

In this sample, this clonotype turned up many times. The chain has TRBV11-2 and TRBJ2-7; D remains ambiguous. CDR3 length: 15 amino acids. V dropped 1 base and J dropped 1 base, with 11 bases sitting between them. Germline V gene lookup returns CDR1 SGHAT and CDR2 FQNNGV. This CDR3 is CASSLAATPSYEQYV. For the CDR3, the DNA is TGTGCCAGCAGCTTAGCCGCGACCCCGTCCTACGAGCAGTACGTC.

This clonotype was picked up many times. J is TRBJ2-3 and V is TRBV11-3; D not certain. The CDR3 extends over 12 amino acids. Looked up from germline, CDR1 is SGHNT and CDR2 is YENEEA. Trimming pared 6 bases from V and 6 bases from J, leaving 10 bases between. CDR3 residues: CASSSLDDTQYF. CDR3 in DNA: TGTGCCAGCAGTTCCCTGGATGATACGCAGTATTTT.

A few counts support this clonotype. The rearrangement joins TRBV28 to TRBJ2-3; D might be TRBD1 (6 bases). Trimming removed 3 bases from V and 3 bases from J, with 10 bases in between. Germline V gene lookup returns CDR1 MDHEN and CDR2 SYDVKM. This CDR3 is built from 14 residues. CDR3 coding DNA: TGTGCCAGCAGTTTGATGCAGGGGACAGATACGCAGTATTTT. It specifies CASSLMQGTDTQYF.

The chain couples TRBV4-2 to TRBJ2-3, with D possibly being TRBD2 (7 bases). CDR1 LGHNA and CDR2 YNFKEQ come from the germline V gene. Trimming took off 5 bases at V and 5 bases at J, with 20 bases between the two ends. CDR3 length: 16 amino acids. CDR3 nucleotides: TGTGCCAGCAGCTCCTCGGGAGGAGGGGGGATAGATACGCAGTATTTT. This codes for CASSSSGGGGIDTQYF.

The chain is built from TRBV2 and TRBJ2-1; 7 bases map to TRBD2. CDR3 length equals 13 residues. Germline V gene lookup returns CDR1 SNHLY and CDR2 FYNNEI. J lost 8 bases, V lost 9 bases, and 10 bases had no gene match. In DNA, the CDR3 is TGTGCCAGTCAGCGGGGCCCGGGTTATGAGCAGTTCTTC. Its protein product is CASQRGPGYEQFF.

The table lists this clonotype with a few counts. This chain connects TRBV5-1 to TRBJ2-1; TRBD2 aligns across 9 bases. The CDR3 totals 14 residues. V was pared by 2 bases and J by 8 bases, with 5 bases of the junction left unmatched. CDR1 and CDR2 from the germline V gene are SGHRS and YFSETQ. The DNA for the CDR3 is TGCGCCAGCAGCTTAGTAGCGGGGGTTGATGAGCAGTTCTTC. It codes for CASSLVAGVDEQFF.

This clonotype was picked up many times. The chain employs TRBV5-1 and TRBJ2-2; 11 bases align to TRBD2. Germline lookup yields CDR1 SGHRS and CDR2 YFSETQ. This CDR3 spans 18 amino acids. With V trimmed by 4 bases and J by 6 bases, 14 bases remained unmatched. CDR3 in DNA: TGCGCCAGCAGCCCATACACTGGACTAGCGGGCGACTCCGGGGAGCTGTTTTTT. Translated, it gives CASSPYTGLAGDSGELFF.

This clonotype showed up many times. This sequence joins TRBV7-2 and TRBJ2-5, with 11 bases fitting TRBD1. This CDR3 spans 14 amino acids. Germline values: CDR1 SGHTA, CDR2 FQGNSA. Trimming at V came to 5 bases and at J to 5 bases, leaving 4 bases not matched to a gene. The CDR3 bases are TGTGCCAGCAGCGTGGGGACAGGGGGGGAGACCCAGTACTTC. Translation: CASSVGTGGETQYF.

This clonotype occurred many times. This rearrangement joins TRBV7-2 to TRBJ1-2; no definite D call. Germline V gives CDR1 SGHTA, CDR2 FQGNSA. The CDR3 sequence is 14 residues long. V was clipped by 5 bases and J by 4 bases, with 14 bases between them. CDR3 sequence (DNA): TGTGCCAGCAGCCCCGGAGAGTCATCCTATGGCTACACCTTC. Its translation: CASSPGESSYGYTF.

The chain carries TRBV24-1 and TRBJ2-7; 8 positions match TRBD1. This CDR3 contains 15 residues. Per germline, CDR1 KGHDR and CDR2 SFDVKD. Germline trimming cut 5 bases from V and 3 bases from J; bases unmatched to any gene: 8. The CDR3 coding sequence is TGTGCCACCAGTGCCCTCGGAGACAGGGGCTACGAGCAGTACTTC. Encoded protein: CATSALGDRGYEQYF.

In its sample, this clonotype was seen many times. The chain couples TRBV24-1 to TRBJ2-7, with 7 bases that match TRBD2. Germline CDR1 is KGHDR and CDR2 is SFDVKD. V shed 10 bases, J shed 1 base, and the junction held 9 bases outside the gene matches. The CDR3 has 14 residues. CDR3 coding DNA: TGTGCCACTCCCCCGGGGAGGGTATCCTACGAGCAGTACTTC. It specifies CATPPGRVSYEQYF.

The chain combines TRBV7-3 with TRBJ1-6; 7 nucleotides agree with TRBD1. Germline V CDR1 and CDR2: SGHTA, FQGTGA. This CDR3 has 14 amino acids. V lost 5 bases, J lost 9 bases, and 7 bases stayed unmatched. The CDR3 region has the DNA TGTGCCAGCAGCAGGGGGCCCTTTGGTTCACCCCTCCACTTT. It translates to CASSRGPFGSPLHF.

The sample holds many counts of this clonotype. The CDR3 loop is CASSPVRGSGANVLTF. The CDR3 bases are TGCGCCAGCAGCCCTGTACGGGGCTCTGGGGCCAACGTCCTGACTTTC. The rearrangement links TRBV5-1 to TRBJ2-6; D perhaps matches TRBD2 (5 bases). Germline V lookup: CDR1 SGHRS, CDR2 YFSETQ. CDR3 length: 16 amino acids. With 4 bases removed from V and 0 bases from J, the gap between germline ends came to 11 bases.

The CDR3 is CASTLEQGDGYTF. The CDR3 region has the DNA TGTGCCAGCACTCTCGAACAGGGCGATGGCTACACCTTC. The genes are TRBV6-6 and TRBJ1-2; perhaps TRBD1 as D (6 bases). Germline V CDR1 and CDR2: MNHNY, SVGAGI (reference sequence). The V end lost 7 bases, the J end lost 6 bases, and 15 bases lay between the germline ends. The CDR3 contains 13 residues.

The V gene is TRBV20-1, the J gene TRBJ2-5, with 7 nucleotides matching TRBD1. This CDR3 is 11 amino acids long. J was trimmed by 4 bases and V by 4 bases; bases with no gene match: 0. Germline V gene sequence: CDR1 DFQATT, CDR2 SNEGSKA (reference sequence). The CDR3 nucleotides are TGCAGTGCTACAGGGGGAGAGACCCAGTACTTC. This sequence encodes CSATGGETQYF.

In its sample, this clonotype was seen many times. The V call is TRBV5-1, the J call TRBJ2-3; 7 nucleotides match TRBD2. The CDR3 sequence is 17 residues long. The V segment lost 0 bases and the J segment 3 bases; nucleotides outside the gene matches: 10. The germline V gene has CDR1 SGHRS and CDR2 YFSETQ. CDR3 region: CASSLGISGGYTDTQYF. CDR3 in DNA: TGCGCCAGCAGCTTGGGCATCTCGGGGGGTTATACAGATACGCAGTATTTT.

The sample holds many counts of this clonotype. The rearrangement links TRBV7-8 to TRBJ2-3; D is possibly TRBD1 (5 bases). Trimming removed 5 bases from V and 3 bases from J, with 30 bases in between. The CDR3 loop spans 20 amino acids. From germline, CDR1 is SGHVS and CDR2 FQNEAQ. The CDR3 region is CASSIVRFQGSRPATDTQYF. CDR3 sequence (DNA): TGTGCCAGCAGCATAGTGAGGTTTCAGGGCTCCCGGCCAGCAACAGATACGCAGTATTTT.

The chain links TRBV12-3 or TRBV12-4 to TRBJ2-5; no reliable D call. The CDR3 length is 15 residues. Trimming pared 3 bases from V and 0 bases from J, leaving 11 bases between. As DNA, the CDR3 is TGTGCCAGCAGTTTGGGTTGGACGTACCAAGAGACCCAGTACTTC. Translated: CASSLGWTYQETQYF.

This clonotype was found many times. The CDR3 spells CASSQGLKETQYF. CDR3 bases: TGTGCCAGCAGCCAGGGACTAAAAGAGACCCAGTACTTC. The V gene is TRBV12-3 or TRBV12-4, the J gene TRBJ2-5, with TRBD2 matching 7 bases. V was pared by 6 bases and J by 3 bases, with 4 bases of the junction left unmatched. This CDR3 region has 13 residues.

This clonotype came up a few times. CDR3 coding DNA: TGTGCCAGCAGTTCCCCACCAAACACTGAAGCTTTCTTT. It is translated as CASSSPPNTEAFF. The V call is TRBV6-6, the J call TRBJ1-1; D call uncertain. This CDR3 has 13 amino acids. Trimming took 4 bases from V and 2 from J, leaving 8 bases between them. Germline assignment: CDR1 MNHNY and CDR2 SVGAGI (reference sequence).